This is a list of T cell receptor beta chains from one sample in a study of blood T cell repertoires in COVID-19. Repertoires were generated with immunoSEQ multiplex PCR, while TCRdb's copy carries only in-frame clones and drops some. Altogether 200,000 to 250,000 clones are present, 70% to 85% being singletons, with the ten largest covering over 6%. Sequencing was done on a sample of peripheral blood. These receptors originate from a woman over 75 with COVID-19, enrolled during active disease. Both conserved end residues are part of each CDR3. Each record gives: J gene, V gene, D gene, clone size, CDR3 protein, CDR3 DNA. The D gene is left open where the match is weak. Only some rows state a clone size, as once, few, many or a class for expanded clones.

j_gene: TRBJ2-5; v_gene: TRBV5-1; d_gene: TRBD1; abundance: .; CDR3aa: CASSLRTGTEETQYF; CDR3nt: TGCGCCAGCAGCTTGAGGACCGGGACAGAAGAGACCCAGTACTTC
j_gene: TRBJ1-1; v_gene: TRBV25-1; d_gene: .; abundance: .; CDR3aa: CASSDLGGAGTEAFF; CDR3nt: TGTGCCAGCAGTGATCTCGGAGGGGCCGGCACTGAAGCTTTCTTT
j_gene: TRBJ1-1; v_gene: TRBV13; d_gene: .; abundance: .; CDR3aa: CASSFSWGRVEAFF; CDR3nt: TGTGCCAGCAGCTTTTCCTGGGGGCGCGTCGAAGCTTTCTTT
j_gene: TRBJ1-2; v_gene: TRBV4-1; d_gene: .; abundance: once; CDR3aa: CASSQTQGANYGYTF; CDR3nt: TGCGCCAGCAGCCAAACACAGGGAGCTAACTATGGCTACACCTTC
j_gene: TRBJ1-4; v_gene: TRBV24-1; d_gene: .; abundance: .; CDR3aa: CATSDLKAWEEKLFF; CDR3nt: TGTGCCACCAGTGATTTGAAGGCCTGGGAGGAAAAACTGTTTTTT
j_gene: TRBJ2-1; v_gene: TRBV9; d_gene: .; abundance: .; CDR3aa: CASSVDSSAERDNEQFF; CDR3nt: TGTGCCAGCAGCGTAGATTCTAGCGCGGAGAGGGACAATGAGCAGTTCTTC
j_gene: TRBJ1-1; v_gene: TRBV11-1; d_gene: .; abundance: .; CDR3aa: CASSTDIFEAFF; CDR3nt: TGTGCCAGCAGCACCGACATCTTTGAAGCTTTCTTT
j_gene: TRBJ2-7; v_gene: TRBV7-3; d_gene: TRBD2; abundance: .; CDR3aa: CASSLLSGGPYEQYF; CDR3nt: TGTGCCAGCAGCTTGTTATCGGGGGGACCTTACGAGCAGTACTTC
j_gene: TRBJ2-7; v_gene: TRBV28; d_gene: TRBD2; abundance: once; CDR3aa: CASSLAGDYEQYF; CDR3nt: TGTGCCAGCAGTTTGGCGGGGGACTACGAGCAGTACTTC
j_gene: TRBJ2-2; v_gene: TRBV19; d_gene: TRBD2; abundance: few; CDR3aa: CASSAPTGRGGELFF; CDR3nt: TGTGCCAGTAGTGCTCCGACGGGGAGGGGCGGGGAGCTGTTTTTT
j_gene: TRBJ2-3; v_gene: TRBV5-1; d_gene: TRBD2; abundance: .; CDR3aa: CASSPAGPSTDTQYF; CDR3nt: TGCGCCAGCAGCCCAGCGGGACCAAGCACAGATACGCAGTATTTT
j_gene: TRBJ2-1; v_gene: TRBV14; d_gene: TRBD1; abundance: .; CDR3aa: CASSLFDRGVARDSYNEQFF; CDR3nt: TGTGCCAGCAGCTTGTTCGACAGGGGAGTGGCGCGAGATTCTTACAATGAGCAGTTCTTC
j_gene: TRBJ2-5; v_gene: TRBV11-3; d_gene: TRBD2; abundance: .; CDR3aa: CASSLGSTSGAEETQYF; CDR3nt: TGTGCCAGCAGCTTAGGGTCGACTAGCGGGGCCGAAGAGACCCAGTACTTC
j_gene: TRBJ2-3; v_gene: TRBV7-9; d_gene: .; abundance: .; CDR3aa: CASSPVAAPSTDTQYF; CDR3nt: TGTGCCAGCAGCCCAGTCGCGGCCCCTAGCACAGATACGCAGTATTTT
j_gene: TRBJ1-5; v_gene: TRBV21-1; d_gene: .; abundance: .; CDR3aa: CASSPAGNSLDQPQHF; CDR3nt: TGTGCCAGCAGCCCAGCGGGGAACAGCCTAGATCAGCCCCAGCATTTT
j_gene: TRBJ1-5; v_gene: TRBV6-1; d_gene: TRBD1; abundance: .; CDR3aa: CASSDVGGQGQPQHF; CDR3nt: TGTGCCAGCAGTGATGTGGGAGGACAGGGCCAGCCCCAGCATTTT
j_gene: TRBJ2-7; v_gene: TRBV9; d_gene: TRBD1; abundance: .; CDR3aa: CASSVGTVPNSYEQYF; CDR3nt: TGTGCCAGCAGCGTGGGGACAGTCCCCAACTCCTACGAGCAGTACTTC
j_gene: TRBJ1-1; v_gene: TRBV25-1; d_gene: .; abundance: .; CDR3aa: CASSEYKSVEGTEAFF; CDR3nt: TGTGCCAGCAGTGAATATAAATCGGTTGAGGGCACTGAAGCTTTCTTT
j_gene: TRBJ2-7; v_gene: TRBV7-8; d_gene: .; abundance: .; CDR3aa: CASRELGSGIGYEQYF; CDR3nt: TGTGCCAGCCGAGAGCTTGGGTCAGGGATTGGGTACGAGCAGTACTTC
j_gene: TRBJ1-6; v_gene: TRBV10-3; d_gene: TRBD1; abundance: .; CDR3aa: CATNPRDRVTNSPLHF; CDR3nt: TGTGCCACCAACCCCCGGGACAGGGTGACAAATTCACCCCTCCACTTT
j_gene: TRBJ1-3; v_gene: TRBV29-1; d_gene: .; abundance: .; CDR3aa: CSVAEESGNTIYF; CDR3nt: TGCAGCGTAGCCGAGGAGTCTGGAAACACCATATATTTT
j_gene: TRBJ1-6; v_gene: TRBV3-1/TRBV3-2; d_gene: .; abundance: once; CDR3aa: CASSQFPDSLHF; CDR3nt: TGTGCCAGCAGCCAATTCCCAGACAGCCTCCACTTT
j_gene: TRBJ1-2; v_gene: TRBV5-1; d_gene: TRBD1; abundance: .; CDR3aa: CASSLTGEVGYTF; CDR3nt: TGCGCCAGCAGCTTGACAGGGGAGGTTGGCTACACCTTC
j_gene: TRBJ1-1; v_gene: TRBV6-6; d_gene: TRBD1; abundance: few; CDR3aa: CASSYSGQATTEAFF; CDR3nt: TGTGCCAGCAGTTACTCGGGACAGGCGACAACTGAAGCTTTCTTT
j_gene: TRBJ2-2; v_gene: TRBV5-4; d_gene: .; abundance: .; CDR3aa: CASSPPFFEATGELFF; CDR3nt: TGTGCCAGCAGCCCCCCTTTCTTTGAAGCCACCGGGGAGCTGTTTTTT
j_gene: TRBJ2-5; v_gene: TRBV20-1; d_gene: .; abundance: .; CDR3aa: CSASRRETQYF; CDR3nt: TGCAGTGCTAGCCGCCGGGAGACCCAGTACTTC
j_gene: TRBJ1-2; v_gene: TRBV7-9; d_gene: .; abundance: once; CDR3aa: CASRGVGGVYGYTF; CDR3nt: TGTGCCAGCAGAGGGGTAGGGGGAGTCTATGGCTACACCTTC
j_gene: TRBJ2-3; v_gene: TRBV19; d_gene: TRBD1; abundance: .; CDR3aa: CASTDTWRGTGTQYF; CDR3nt: TGTGCCAGTACTGACACATGGCGTGGGACAGGTACGCAGTATTTT
j_gene: TRBJ1-1; v_gene: TRBV3-1/TRBV3-2; d_gene: .; abundance: .; CDR3aa: CASSQTSLGAFF; CDR3nt: TGTGCCAGCAGCCAAACATCCCTCGGGGCTTTCTTT
j_gene: TRBJ2-7; v_gene: TRBV18; d_gene: TRBD1; abundance: .; CDR3aa: CASSSGTGAYEQYF; CDR3nt: TGTGCCAGCTCATCCGGGACAGGGGCCTACGAGCAGTACTTC
j_gene: TRBJ1-5; v_gene: TRBV5-4; d_gene: .; abundance: .; CDR3aa: CASSFSGNKGSNQPQHF; CDR3nt: TGTGCCAGCAGCTTTTCGGGGAATAAGGGTAGCAATCAGCCCCAGCATTTT
j_gene: TRBJ2-7; v_gene: TRBV6-5; d_gene: .; abundance: .; CDR3aa: CASSQPGTPYEQYF; CDR3nt: TGTGCCAGCAGTCAACCGGGAACGCCCTACGAGCAGTACTTC
j_gene: TRBJ2-3; v_gene: TRBV5-6; d_gene: .; abundance: .; CDR3aa: CASSPGGVRSSTQYF; CDR3nt: TGTGCCAGCAGCCCAGGAGGTGTGAGAAGTTCTACGCAGTATTTT
j_gene: TRBJ2-1; v_gene: TRBV27; d_gene: TRBD2; abundance: .; CDR3aa: CASGIGLAGGPYNEQFF; CDR3nt: TGTGCCAGCGGAATCGGGCTAGCGGGAGGCCCCTACAATGAGCAGTTCTTC
j_gene: TRBJ2-7; v_gene: TRBV9; d_gene: TRBD2; abundance: .; CDR3aa: CASSVGLAGDYEQYF; CDR3nt: TGTGCCAGCAGCGTAGGACTAGCGGGGGATTACGAGCAGTACTTC
j_gene: TRBJ2-2; v_gene: TRBV11-2; d_gene: TRBD1; abundance: .; CDR3aa: CASSLVGQGVAGELFF; CDR3nt: TGTGCCAGCAGCTTAGTTGGACAGGGGGTAGCCGGGGAGCTGTTTTTT
j_gene: TRBJ1-1; v_gene: TRBV19; d_gene: .; abundance: .; CDR3aa: CASSRNRVRAEAFF; CDR3nt: TGTGCCAGTAGTAGGAACAGGGTCCGGGCTGAAGCTTTCTTT
j_gene: TRBJ1-5; v_gene: TRBV4-1; d_gene: .; abundance: once; CDR3aa: CASSQEMSGNQPQHF; CDR3nt: TGCGCCAGCAGCCAAGAAATGTCAGGGAATCAGCCCCAGCATTTT
j_gene: TRBJ1-1; v_gene: TRBV19; d_gene: .; abundance: .; CDR3aa: CASSATANTEAFF; CDR3nt: TGTGCCAGTAGTGCGACAGCGAACACTGAAGCTTTCTTT
j_gene: TRBJ2-2; v_gene: TRBV7-9; d_gene: .; abundance: .; CDR3aa: CASSVNTGELFF; CDR3nt: TGTGCCAGCAGCGTAAACACCGGGGAGCTGTTTTTT
j_gene: TRBJ1-2; v_gene: TRBV5-6; d_gene: .; abundance: .; CDR3aa: CASSQGGIGYTF; CDR3nt: TGTGCCAGCAGCCAAGGGGGTATTGGCTACACCTTC
j_gene: TRBJ2-7; v_gene: TRBV7-8; d_gene: TRBD2; abundance: .; CDR3aa: CASRLAGATYEQYF; CDR3nt: TGTGCCAGCAGACTAGCGGGCGCTACCTACGAGCAGTACTTC
j_gene: TRBJ2-5; v_gene: TRBV28; d_gene: .; abundance: .; CDR3aa: CASSLGGRRSRETQYF; CDR3nt: TGTGCCAGCAGTTTGGGGGGGCGAAGAAGTAGGGAGACCCAGTACTTC
j_gene: TRBJ2-2; v_gene: TRBV5-1; d_gene: .; abundance: .; CDR3aa: CASSLEGDRSGELFF; CDR3nt: TGCGCCAGCAGCTTGGAGGGAGACCGGTCCGGGGAGCTGTTTTTT
j_gene: TRBJ2-1; v_gene: TRBV6-5; d_gene: TRBD2; abundance: .; CDR3aa: CASRRWEGPNEQFF; CDR3nt: TGTGCCAGCAGAAGGTGGGAGGGCCCCAATGAGCAGTTCTTC
j_gene: TRBJ1-2; v_gene: TRBV5-1; d_gene: TRBD1; abundance: .; CDR3aa: CASSLGTGGSLSNYGYTF; CDR3nt: TGCGCCAGCAGCTTGGGGACAGGAGGGTCTCTCTCAAACTATGGCTACACCTTC
j_gene: TRBJ1-2; v_gene: TRBV5-1; d_gene: .; abundance: .; CDR3aa: CASSSQRRGTLYGYTF; CDR3nt: TGCGCCAGCAGCTCCCAGAGGCGTGGGACACTCTATGGCTACACCTTC
j_gene: TRBJ1-5; v_gene: TRBV4-2; d_gene: TRBD1; abundance: .; CDR3aa: CASSQPGQPNQPQHF; CDR3nt: TGTGCCAGCAGCCAACCGGGACAGCCCAATCAGCCCCAGCATTTT
j_gene: TRBJ1-4; v_gene: TRBV19; d_gene: TRBD1; abundance: .; CDR3aa: CASNSLGQGSEKLFF; CDR3nt: TGTGCCAGTAATTCGTTAGGACAGGGGTCTGAAAAACTGTTTTTT
j_gene: TRBJ2-1; v_gene: TRBV11-2; d_gene: TRBD2; abundance: .; CDR3aa: CASKLSGRAGNEQFF; CDR3nt: TGTGCCAGCAAACTCAGCGGGAGGGCCGGGAATGAGCAGTTCTTC
j_gene: TRBJ2-6; v_gene: TRBV19; d_gene: .; abundance: .; CDR3aa: CASRLVSGPSGANVLTF; CDR3nt: TGTGCCAGTAGACTCGTATCGGGTCCTTCTGGGGCCAACGTCCTGACTTTC
j_gene: TRBJ2-7; v_gene: TRBV27; d_gene: TRBD2; abundance: .; CDR3aa: CASSPDLTSGSGLTSF; CDR3nt: TGTGCCAGCAGTCCGGACCTGACTAGCGGGAGTGGCCTTACCAGCTTC
j_gene: TRBJ2-5; v_gene: TRBV9; d_gene: .; abundance: .; CDR3aa: CASSVGWAQETQYF; CDR3nt: TGTGCCAGCAGCGTAGGGTGGGCCCAAGAGACCCAGTACTTC
j_gene: TRBJ1-6; v_gene: TRBV14; d_gene: TRBD1; abundance: .; CDR3aa: CASSQAGGSSPLHF; CDR3nt: TGTGCCAGCAGCCAAGCAGGGGGTAGTTCACCCCTCCACTTT
j_gene: TRBJ2-2; v_gene: TRBV9; d_gene: TRBD2; abundance: many; CDR3aa: CASSVETGGTGELFF; CDR3nt: TGTGCCAGCAGCGTAGAAACGGGGGGTACCGGGGAGCTGTTTTTT